The TCR beta chain under discussion was sequenced for a study of blood T cell repertoires in COVID-19. Turning to the study itself: Both acute and convalescent COVID-19 samples were obtained from the United States, Italy and Spain. Nucleic acid was either cDNA or gDNA, and it came from T cells, B-cell-depleted T cells, or PBMCs.

Per the original methods: It was from reference gene primer amplification that nucleated cell counts were estimated. The method was immunoSEQ multiplex PCR; TCRdb's version includes in-frame clones alone and lacks a portion of them. V and J calls and clone size are those listed in that table; D and trimming were worked out from the DNA. The sample gives more than 110,000 clones, almost 85% of which show up once; 4.5% to 7% is in the top ten. V lost 5 bases to trimming and J lost 3 bases; unmatched junction nucleotides: 10. The CDR3 has 15 residues. Germline V gives CDR1 SGHRS, CDR2 YFSETQ. Self-reported history from a screening survey and questionnaire set each donor's cohort.

This clonotype was obtained from a middle-aged man with acute COVID-19. Material for sequencing was PBMCs or T cells enriched from blood (not recorded which). The chain couples TRBV5-1 to TRBJ2-7, with 8 bases matching TRBD1. The CDR3 sequence is CASSYDRGSFYEQYF. The CDR3 DNA is TGCGCCAGCAGTTATGACAGGGGAAGTTTCTACGAGCAGTACTTC.